This T cell receptor beta chain stems from a study of identifying expanded T cells in peripheral blood (dated by TCRdb to about 2019). Broadly, across the study: Technical replicates were generated by sequencing separate aliquots of the same genomic DNA pool, with four replicates compared pairwise. Overall study outcomes, separate from this receptor: In all healthy donors, the variance in clone template counts between samples taken approximately 15 days apart rose significantly as total template count increased. The authors expected that over much longer intervals, such as months to years, biological variance in healthy repertoires might increase even further. Across all healthy-donor time intervals, the beta-binomial model significantly lowered both the number of clones called differentially abundant and the false-positive rate. Between technical replicates the binomial model flagged about 1.1 differentially abundant clones, whereas over about 2 weeks the binomial model flagged about 15 and over roughly 4 weeks 19 to 20.

The germline ends are 19 bases apart after V is trimmed by 5 bases and J by 9 bases. Its CDR3 holds 14 amino acids, cysteine through phenylalanine. The DNA shown is the 42-base CDR3, in frame from base 1. According to the germline V gene (reference sequence), CDR1 reads LNHDA and CDR2 reads SQIVND. The immunoSEQ Assay, which relies on bias-controlled multiplex PCR amplification of genomic DNA, was used to profile TCRbeta CDR3 regions. The paper's data handling went like this. To quantify the absolute abundance of each unique TCRbeta CDR3 region, the sequences were collapsed and filtered. Differential abundance was tested with a binomial (Fisher-equivalent) model and with a beta-binomial model adding time-dependent variance fitted from healthy donors. Clones with fewer than 5 combined templates were removed, and a clone was called differentially abundant if the clone's Benjamini-Hochberg FDR was below 0.01. In the beta-binomial model, variance was expressed as a function of the total template count across the two samples, in the form v = (b*log(k)+a)^2. TCRdb obtained this table from immuneACCESS and retained in-frame rearrangements with V and J assigned. These tables miss some clones; where compared with another copy, unresolved V genes account for less than half of the shortfall, and the remainder is unexplained. The V and J calls and the clone size are those of that table, but D and trimming were determined from the DNA. This sample has some 70,000 clones in its table, and 85% to 90% of those were observed once. In total, the top ten clones hold around 3% of the sample.

No immune events, such as infections, were documented for the healthy donors during the collection period. To calibrate time-dependent variance in a beta-binomial model of T-cell clone differential abundance, blood repertoires from healthy donors were used as a training cohort. The training cohort was composed of around ten healthy donors, 3 female and 7 male. On average the donors were 43 years old, and their ages spanned roughly 29 to 70 years. Whole blood from each healthy donor was obtained from a commercial supplier and was collected at three time points two to three weeks apart. For immunosequencing, genomic DNA was extracted from unsorted whole blood. Remarks on this clone: This receptor's antigen is unknown. Nothing much larger sits one base from this clone, and base qualities are not available.

This clonotype was obtained from a person aged 18-70 years in good health. The sample was blood. The V and J segments used are TRBV19 and TRBJ2-5, with TRBD1 tentatively as D gene (6 bases match). Read as DNA, the sequence is TGTGCCAGTAGTGGGGGCAGGGGTTGGGAACCCCAGTACTTC. The resulting protein is CASSGGRGWEPQYF. The CDR3 plus the reference TRBV19 and TRBJ2-5 genes for the other parts give the full variable domain: DGGITQSPKYLFRKEGQNVTLSCEQNLNHDAMYWYRQDPGQGLRLIYYSQIVNDFQKGDIAEGYSVSREKKESFPLTVTSAQKNPTAFYLCASSGGRGWEPQYFGPGTRLLVL.